This section outlines one T cell receptor (beta chain) sequence together with its context. Extracted RNA was reverse transcribed into cDNA, the sequencing template. Some clones are missing from TCRdb's copy, which holds only in-frame ones; the method was immunoSEQ multiplex PCR. The sample carries fewer than 40,000 clones, approximately 52% recorded once. Germline V CDR1 and CDR2: MRHNA, SNTAGT. This CDR3 comprises 15 residues. V shed 8 bases and J shed 5 bases, with 21 bases lying between them. The data were obtained in a study of CD8+ T cells in alopecia areata. The TCR sequence derives from a human donor with alopecia areata. The chain combines TRBV6-4 with TRBJ1-1; possibly TRBD1 for D (5 bases). The sample comprised NKG2D-high CD8+ T cells sorted from blood. The DNA of the CDR3 is TGTGCCAGCTCCTCGACAGCCGGGTCCTGGACTGAAGCTTTCTTT. Its protein product is CASSSTAGSWTEAFF.